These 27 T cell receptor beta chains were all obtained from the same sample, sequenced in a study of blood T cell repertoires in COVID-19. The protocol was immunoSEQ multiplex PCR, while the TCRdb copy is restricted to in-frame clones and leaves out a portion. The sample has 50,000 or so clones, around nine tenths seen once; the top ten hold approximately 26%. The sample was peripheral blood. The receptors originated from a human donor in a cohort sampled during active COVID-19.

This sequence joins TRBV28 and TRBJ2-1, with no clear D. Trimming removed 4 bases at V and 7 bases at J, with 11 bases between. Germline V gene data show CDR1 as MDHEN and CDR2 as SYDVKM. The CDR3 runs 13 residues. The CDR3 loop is CASSSPPSNEQFF. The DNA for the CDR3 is TGTGCCAGCAGTTCCCCTCCCAGTAATGAGCAGTTCTTC.

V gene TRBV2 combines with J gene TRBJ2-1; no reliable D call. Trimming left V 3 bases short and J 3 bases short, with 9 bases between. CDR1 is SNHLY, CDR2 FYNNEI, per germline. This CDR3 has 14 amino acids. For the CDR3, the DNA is TGTGCCAGCAGTGACTGGCTAGACTACAATGAGCAGTTCTTC. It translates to CASSDWLDYNEQFF.

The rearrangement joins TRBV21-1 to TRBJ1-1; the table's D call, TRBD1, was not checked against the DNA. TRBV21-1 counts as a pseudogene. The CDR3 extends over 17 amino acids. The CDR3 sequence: CASSKGGPDRENIEAFF. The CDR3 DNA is TGTGCCAGCAGCAAGGGGGGCCCGGACAGGGAAAATATTGAAGCTTTCTTT.

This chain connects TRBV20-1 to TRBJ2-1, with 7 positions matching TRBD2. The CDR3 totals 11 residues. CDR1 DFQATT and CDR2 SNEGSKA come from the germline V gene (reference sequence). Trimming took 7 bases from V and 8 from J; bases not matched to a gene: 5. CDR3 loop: CSGKRGHEQFF. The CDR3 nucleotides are TGCAGTGGGAAGCGGGGTCATGAGCAGTTCTTC.

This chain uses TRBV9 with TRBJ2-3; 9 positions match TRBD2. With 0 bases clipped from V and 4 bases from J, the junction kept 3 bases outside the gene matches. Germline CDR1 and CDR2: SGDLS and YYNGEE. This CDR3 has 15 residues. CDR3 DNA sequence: TGTGCCAGCAGCGTAGCTAGCGGGACGGCAGATACGCAGTATTTT. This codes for CASSVASGTADTQYF.

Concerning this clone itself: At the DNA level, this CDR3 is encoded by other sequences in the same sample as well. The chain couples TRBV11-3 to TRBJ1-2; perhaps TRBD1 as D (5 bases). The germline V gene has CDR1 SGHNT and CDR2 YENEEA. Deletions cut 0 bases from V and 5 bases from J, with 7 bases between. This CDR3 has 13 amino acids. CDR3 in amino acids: CASSLDPGYGYTF. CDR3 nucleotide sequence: TGTGCCAGCAGCTTAGATCCAGGGTATGGCTACACCTTC. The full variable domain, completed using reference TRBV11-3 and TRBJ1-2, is EAGVVQSPRYKIIEKKQPVAFWCNPISGHNTLYWYLQNLGQGPELLIRYENEEAVDDSQLPKDRFSAERLKGVDSTLKIQPAELGDSAVYLCASSLDPGYGYTFGSGTRLTVV.

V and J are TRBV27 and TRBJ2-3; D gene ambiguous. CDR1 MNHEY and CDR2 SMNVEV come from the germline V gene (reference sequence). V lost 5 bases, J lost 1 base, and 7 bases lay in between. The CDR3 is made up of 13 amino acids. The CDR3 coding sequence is TGTGCCAGCAGTCCACTCGGCACAGATACGCAGTATTTT. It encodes CASSPLGTDTQYF.

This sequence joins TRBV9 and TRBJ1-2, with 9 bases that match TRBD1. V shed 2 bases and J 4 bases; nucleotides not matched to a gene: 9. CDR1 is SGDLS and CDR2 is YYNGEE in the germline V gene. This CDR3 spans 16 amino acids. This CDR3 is CASSVRQGGNVYGYTF. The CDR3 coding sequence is TGTGCCAGCAGCGTTCGACAGGGGGGAAACGTCTATGGCTACACCTTC. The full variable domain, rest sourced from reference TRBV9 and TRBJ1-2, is DSGVTQTPKHLITATGQRVTLRCSPRSGDLSVYWYQQSLDQGLQFLIQYYNGEERAKGNILERFSAQQFPDLHSELNLSSLELGDSALYFCASSVRQGGNVYGYTFGSGTRLTVV.

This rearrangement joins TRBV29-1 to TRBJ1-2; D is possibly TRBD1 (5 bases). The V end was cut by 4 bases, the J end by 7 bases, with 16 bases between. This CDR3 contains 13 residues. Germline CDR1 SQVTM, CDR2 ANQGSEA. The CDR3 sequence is CSVATGTGFGYTF. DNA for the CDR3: TGCAGCGTTGCCACCGGGACTGGGTTTGGCTACACCTTC.

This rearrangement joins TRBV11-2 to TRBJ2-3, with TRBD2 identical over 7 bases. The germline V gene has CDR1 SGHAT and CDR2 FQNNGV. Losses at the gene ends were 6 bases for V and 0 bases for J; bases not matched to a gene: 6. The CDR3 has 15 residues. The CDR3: CASRHSGLSTDTQYF. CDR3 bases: TGTGCCAGCAGACATAGCGGGCTAAGCACAGATACGCAGTATTTT.

This CDR3 is CASGINEQGNQPQHF. CDR3 nucleotide sequence: TGTGCCAGCGGAATCAACGAACAGGGGAATCAGCCCCAGCATTTT. The J gene is TRBJ1-5, the V gene TRBV19; TRBD1 agrees at 7 bases. J gave up 4 bases and V 9 bases, and 12 bases lay outside the gene matches. Germline CDR1 is LNHDA and CDR2 is SQIVND (reference sequence). The CDR3 has 15 residues.

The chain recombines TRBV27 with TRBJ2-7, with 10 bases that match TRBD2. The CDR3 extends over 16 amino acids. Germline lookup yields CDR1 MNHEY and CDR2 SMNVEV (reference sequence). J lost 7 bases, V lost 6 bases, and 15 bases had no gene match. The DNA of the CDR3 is TGTGCCAGCAGCTCTGACGCGGGACTAGCGAGGTGGGAGCAGTACGTC. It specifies CASSSDAGLARWEQYV.

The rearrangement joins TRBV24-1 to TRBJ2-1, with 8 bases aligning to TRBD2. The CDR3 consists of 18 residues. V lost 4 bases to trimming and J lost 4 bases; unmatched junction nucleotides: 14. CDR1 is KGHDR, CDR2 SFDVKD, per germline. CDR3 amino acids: CATSDSAGTRSIYNEQFF. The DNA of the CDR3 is TGTGCCACCAGTGACTCTGCCGGGACTAGGTCCATTTACAATGAGCAGTTCTTC.

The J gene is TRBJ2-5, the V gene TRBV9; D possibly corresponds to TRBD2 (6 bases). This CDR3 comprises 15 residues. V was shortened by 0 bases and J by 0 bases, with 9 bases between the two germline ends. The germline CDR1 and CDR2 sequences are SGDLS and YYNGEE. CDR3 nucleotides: TGTGCCAGCAGCGTAGAAGGGAGGTACCAAGAGACCCAGTACTTC. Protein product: CASSVEGRYQETQYF.

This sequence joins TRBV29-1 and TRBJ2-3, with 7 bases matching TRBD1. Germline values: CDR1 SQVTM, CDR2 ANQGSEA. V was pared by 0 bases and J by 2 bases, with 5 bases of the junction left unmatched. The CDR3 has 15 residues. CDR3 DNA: TGCAGCGTTGAAGAGGGACAGACTTTCACAGATACGCAGTATTTT. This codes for CSVEEGQTFTDTQYF.

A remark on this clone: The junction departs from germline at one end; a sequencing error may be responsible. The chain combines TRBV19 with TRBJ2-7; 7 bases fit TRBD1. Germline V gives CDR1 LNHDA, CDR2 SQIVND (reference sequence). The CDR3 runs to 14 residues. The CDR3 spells CASTLTGSSFEQYF. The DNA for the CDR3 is TGTGCCAGTACCCTGACAGGGTCATCCTTCGAGCAGTACTTC.

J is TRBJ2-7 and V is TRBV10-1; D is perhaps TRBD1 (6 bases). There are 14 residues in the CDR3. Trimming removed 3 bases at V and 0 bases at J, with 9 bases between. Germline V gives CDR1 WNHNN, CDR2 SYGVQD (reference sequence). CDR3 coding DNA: TGCGCCAGCAGTGAAGTAGGGGGCTCCTACGAGCAGTACTTC. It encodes CASSEVGGSYEQYF.

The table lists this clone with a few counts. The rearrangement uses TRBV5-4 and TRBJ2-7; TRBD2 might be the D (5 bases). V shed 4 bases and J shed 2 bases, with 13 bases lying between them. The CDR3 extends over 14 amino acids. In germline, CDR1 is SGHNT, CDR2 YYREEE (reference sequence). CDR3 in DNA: TGTGCCAGCAGCCAACGGGGAGAGACCTACGAGCAGTACTTC. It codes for CASSQRGETYEQYF.

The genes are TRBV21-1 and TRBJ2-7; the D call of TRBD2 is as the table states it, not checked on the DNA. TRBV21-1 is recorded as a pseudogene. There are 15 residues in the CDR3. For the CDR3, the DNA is TGTGCCAGCACCATTAGCGGGAGAAGACGGCGGGAGCAGTACGTC. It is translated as CASTISGRRRREQYV.

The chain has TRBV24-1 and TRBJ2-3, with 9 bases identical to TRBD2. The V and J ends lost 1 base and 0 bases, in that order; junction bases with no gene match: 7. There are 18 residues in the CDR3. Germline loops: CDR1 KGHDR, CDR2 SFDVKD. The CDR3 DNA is TGTGCCACCAGTGATTTAGGGCGGGGGGGCCGAAGCACAGATACGCAGTATTTT. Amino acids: CATSDLGRGGRSTDTQYF.

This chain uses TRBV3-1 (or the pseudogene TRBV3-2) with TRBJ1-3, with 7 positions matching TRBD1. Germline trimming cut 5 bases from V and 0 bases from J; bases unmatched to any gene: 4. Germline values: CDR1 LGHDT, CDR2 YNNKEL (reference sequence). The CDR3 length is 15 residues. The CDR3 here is CASSRGQNSGNTIYF. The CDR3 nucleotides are TGTGCCAGCAGCAGGGGACAGAACTCTGGAAACACCATATATTTT.

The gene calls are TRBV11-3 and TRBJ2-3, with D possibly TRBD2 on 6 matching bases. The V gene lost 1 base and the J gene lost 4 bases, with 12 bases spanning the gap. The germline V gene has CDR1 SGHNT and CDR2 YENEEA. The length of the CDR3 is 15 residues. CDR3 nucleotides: TGTGCCAGCAGCTTAGGAGGACTAATCCCAGATACGCAGTATTTT. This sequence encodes CASSLGGLIPDTQYF.

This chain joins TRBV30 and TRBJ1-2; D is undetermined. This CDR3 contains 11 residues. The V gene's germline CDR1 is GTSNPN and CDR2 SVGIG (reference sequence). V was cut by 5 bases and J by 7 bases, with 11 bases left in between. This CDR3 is CAWRRGLGYTF. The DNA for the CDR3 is TGTGCCTGGCGAAGAGGGCTTGGCTACACCTTC. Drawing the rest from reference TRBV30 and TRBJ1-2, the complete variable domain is SQTIHQWPATLVQPVGSPLSLECTVEGTSNPNLYWYRQAAGRGLQLLFYSVGIGQISSEVPQNLSASRPQDRQFILSSKKLLLSDSGFYLCAWRRGLGYTFGSGTRLTVV.

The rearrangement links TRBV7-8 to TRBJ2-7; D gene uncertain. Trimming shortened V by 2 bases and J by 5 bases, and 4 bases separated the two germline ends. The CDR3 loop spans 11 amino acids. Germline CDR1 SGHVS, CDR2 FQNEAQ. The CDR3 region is CASSLSDEQYV. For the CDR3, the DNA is TGTGCCAGCAGCTTATCGGACGAGCAGTACGTC.

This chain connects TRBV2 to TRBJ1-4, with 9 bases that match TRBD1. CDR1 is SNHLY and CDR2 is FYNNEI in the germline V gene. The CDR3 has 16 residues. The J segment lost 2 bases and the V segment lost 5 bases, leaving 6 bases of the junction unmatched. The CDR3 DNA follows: TGTGCCAGCAGTTACGACAGGGGGATGACTAATGAAAAACTGTTTTTT. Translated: CASSYDRGMTNEKLFF.

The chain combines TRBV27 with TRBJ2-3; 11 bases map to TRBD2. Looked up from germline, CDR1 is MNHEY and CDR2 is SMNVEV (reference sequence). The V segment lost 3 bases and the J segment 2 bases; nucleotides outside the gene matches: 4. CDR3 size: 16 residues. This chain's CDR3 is CASSLQLAGVTDTQYF. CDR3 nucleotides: TGTGCCAGCAGTTTGCAACTAGCGGGGGTCACAGATACGCAGTATTTT.

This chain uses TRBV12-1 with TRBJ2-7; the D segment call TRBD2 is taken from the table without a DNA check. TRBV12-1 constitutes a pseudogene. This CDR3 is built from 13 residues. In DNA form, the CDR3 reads TGTGCCAGCAGCCTCTCCCCCTCCTACGAGCAGTACTTC. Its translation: CASSLSPSYEQYF.